This T cell receptor beta chain was recorded in a study of blood T cell repertoires in COVID-19. Study at large: Samples taken during acute and convalescent COVID-19 were collected in the United States, Italy and Spain. PBMCs, B-cell-depleted T cells, or T cells were the source of the cDNA or gDNA that made up the material.

Sequencing was performed with immunoSEQ multiplex PCR; in TCRdb, only in-frame clones are kept and a portion is missing. Among about 200,000 clones listed, about 86% were seen once. Those enrolled, adults aged 18 to 89 years, came from about two dozen US areas. Clinical histories supplied by participants themselves formed the basis of cohort assignment. In germline, CDR1 is SGHRS, CDR2 YFSETQ. There are 14 residues in the CDR3. Deletions cut 5 bases from V and 2 bases from J, with 10 bases between. This chain joins TRBV5-1 and TRBJ2-2; D is unresolved. Sequenced sample: PBMCs or T cells enriched from blood (not recorded which). The sequence was obtained from a woman in her thirties or forties with acute COVID-19. CDR3 DNA: TGCGCCAGCAGGGTCCAAACAAACACCGGGGAGCTGTTTTTT. The encoded protein is CASRVQTNTGELFF.